This TCR beta chain was documented in a study of CD8 T cells in ankylosing spondylitis. This clonotype was detected ten times or more. The target antigen is unknown. The study, taken as a whole, reports: Characteristic, it appeared, of ankylosing spondylitis blood was a TCR beta motif of roughly eight highly homologous variants.

CDR1 is SQVTM and CDR2 is ANQGSEA in the germline V gene. The CDR3 loop spans 12 amino acids. Trimming removed 5 bases at V and 2 bases at J, with 7 bases between. TCRdb independently ran MiXCR on the 5' RACE reads; one entry per CDR3 protein. Altogether about 460,000 distinct CDR3 sequences are present, about 5.4% being singletons, with the ten largest covering under 4.5%. The rearrangement uses TRBV29-1 and TRBJ2-1; tentative D call: TRBD2 (5 bases). The sequence was obtained from a male donor with ankylosing spondylitis. Material for sequencing was blood, either unsorted or a sorted T cell fraction (not recorded which). The CDR3 protein is CSVRGPYNEQFF. The CDR3 region has the DNA TGCAGCGTTCGCGGGCCCTACAATGAGCAGTTCTTC.